What follows describes a single TCR beta chain. Its target is unknown. Antigen-specific CD4+ T cells were first expanded with viral peptide pools by the ViraFEST assay and only then sequenced. Following 10 days of culture, CD4+ T cells were isolated. Subjects were given two BNT162b2 or mRNA-1273 vaccine doses. This sample stems from a study of vaccination effects on CD4 cells after COVID-19. Assay used: immunoSEQ multiplex PCR; TCRdb lists only in-frame clones, some missing. The sample lists some 50,000 clones, about 76% occurring once. CDR3 length: 15 amino acids. V was clipped by 6 bases and J by 3 bases, with 17 bases between them. In germline, CDR1 is SGHAT, CDR2 FQNNGV.

This chain joins TRBV11-2 and TRBJ2-5, with D hard to call. The sequence was obtained from a human donor who received a COVID-19 vaccine. The sequences come from CD4+ T cells from PBMCs cultured with HCoV-OC43 spike peptides, collected after COVID-19 vaccination. Specified subset: HCoV-OC43 spike overlapping peptide pool stimulation. CDR3 nucleotide sequence: TGTGCCAGCAGACGGTTACGAGGCAGTAAAGAGACCCAGTACTTC. This codes for CASRRLRGSKETQYF.